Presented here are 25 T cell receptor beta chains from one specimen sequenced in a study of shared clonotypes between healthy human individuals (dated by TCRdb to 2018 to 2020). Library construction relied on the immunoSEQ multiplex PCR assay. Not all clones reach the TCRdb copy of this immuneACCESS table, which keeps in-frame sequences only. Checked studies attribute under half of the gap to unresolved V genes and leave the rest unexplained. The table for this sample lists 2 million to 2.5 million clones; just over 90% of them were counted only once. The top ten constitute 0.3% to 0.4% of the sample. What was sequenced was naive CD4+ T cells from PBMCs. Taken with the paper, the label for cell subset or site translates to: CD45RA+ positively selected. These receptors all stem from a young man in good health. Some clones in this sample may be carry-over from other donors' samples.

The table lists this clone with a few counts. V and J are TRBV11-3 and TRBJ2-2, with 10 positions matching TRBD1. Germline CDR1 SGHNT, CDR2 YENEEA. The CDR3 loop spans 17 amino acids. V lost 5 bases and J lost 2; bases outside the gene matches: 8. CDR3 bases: TGTGCCAGCAGCCCCCGGGGACAGGGGCCAAACACCGGGGAGCTGTTTTTT. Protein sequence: CASSPRGQGPNTGELFF.

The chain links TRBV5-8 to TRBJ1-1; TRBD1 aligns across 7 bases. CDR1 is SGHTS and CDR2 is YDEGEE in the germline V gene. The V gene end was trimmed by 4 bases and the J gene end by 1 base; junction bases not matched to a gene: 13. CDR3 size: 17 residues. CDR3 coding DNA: TGTGCCAGCAGCCCCCCACCACCGGGACAGCCGAACACTGAAGCTTTCTTT. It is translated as CASSPPPPGQPNTEAFF.

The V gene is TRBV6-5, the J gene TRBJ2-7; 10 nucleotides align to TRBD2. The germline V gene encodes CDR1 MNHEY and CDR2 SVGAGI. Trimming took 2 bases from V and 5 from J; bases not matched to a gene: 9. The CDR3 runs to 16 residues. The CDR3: CASSYRASGRKDEQYF. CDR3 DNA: TGTGCCAGCAGTTACCGGGCTAGCGGGAGAAAGGACGAGCAGTACTTC.

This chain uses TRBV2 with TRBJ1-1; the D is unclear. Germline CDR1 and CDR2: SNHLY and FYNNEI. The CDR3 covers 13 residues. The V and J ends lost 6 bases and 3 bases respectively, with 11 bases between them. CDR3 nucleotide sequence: TGTGCCAGCAGCCAAATGGGTGACACTGAAGCTTTCTTT. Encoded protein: CASSQMGDTEAFF.

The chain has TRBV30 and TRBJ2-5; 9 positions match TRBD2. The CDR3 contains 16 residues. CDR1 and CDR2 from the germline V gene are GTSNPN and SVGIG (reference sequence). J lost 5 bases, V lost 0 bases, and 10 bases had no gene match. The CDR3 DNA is TGTGCCTGGAGTGTAGGGGTAGCGGGAGATCGGGAGACCCAGTACTTC. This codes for CAWSVGVAGDRETQYF.

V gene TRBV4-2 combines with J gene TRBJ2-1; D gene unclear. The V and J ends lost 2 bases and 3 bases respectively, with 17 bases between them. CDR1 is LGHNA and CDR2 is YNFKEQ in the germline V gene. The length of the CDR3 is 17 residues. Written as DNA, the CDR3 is TGTGCCAGCAGCCAAAGGTCTGGGCTTCAGAACTACAATGAGCAGTTCTTC. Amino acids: CASSQRSGLQNYNEQFF.

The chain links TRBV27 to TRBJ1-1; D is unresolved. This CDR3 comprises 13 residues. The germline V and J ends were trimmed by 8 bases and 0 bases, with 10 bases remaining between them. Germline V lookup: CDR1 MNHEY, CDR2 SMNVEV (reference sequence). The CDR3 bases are TGTGCCAGCGGCAGGAATCTGAACACTGAAGCTTTCTTT. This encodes CASGRNLNTEAFF.

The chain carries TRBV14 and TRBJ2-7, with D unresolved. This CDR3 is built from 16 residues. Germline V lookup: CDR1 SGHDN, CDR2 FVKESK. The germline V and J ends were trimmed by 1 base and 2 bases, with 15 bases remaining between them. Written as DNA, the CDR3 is TGTGCCAGCAGCCAAGCCGGTGCTAGTCGGACCTACGAGCAGTACTTC. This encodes CASSQAGASRTYEQYF.

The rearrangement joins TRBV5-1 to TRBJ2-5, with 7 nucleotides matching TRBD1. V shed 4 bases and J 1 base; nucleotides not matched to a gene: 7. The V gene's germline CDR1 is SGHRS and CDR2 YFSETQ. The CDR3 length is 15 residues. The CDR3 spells CASSLRWTGQETQYF. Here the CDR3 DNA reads TGCGCCAGCAGCCTCCGATGGACAGGCCAAGAGACCCAGTACTTC.

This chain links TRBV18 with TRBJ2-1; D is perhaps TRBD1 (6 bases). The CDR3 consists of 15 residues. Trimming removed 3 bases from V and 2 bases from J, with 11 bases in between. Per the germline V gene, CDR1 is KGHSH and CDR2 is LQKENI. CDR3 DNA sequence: TGTGCCAGCTCACCTAGGACAGACCCCTACAATGAGCAGTTCTTC. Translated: CASSPRTDPYNEQFF.

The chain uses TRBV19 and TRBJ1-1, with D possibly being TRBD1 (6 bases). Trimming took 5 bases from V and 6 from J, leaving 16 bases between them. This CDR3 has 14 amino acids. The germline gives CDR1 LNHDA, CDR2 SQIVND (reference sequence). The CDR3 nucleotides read TGTGCCAGTAGTCCTTGGAGGGGGGGACCTGAAGCTTTCTTT. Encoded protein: CASSPWRGGPEAFF. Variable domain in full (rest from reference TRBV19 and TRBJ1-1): DGGITQSPKYLFRKEGQNVTLSCEQNLNHDAMYWYRQDPGQGLRLIYYSQIVNDFQKGDIAEGYSVSREKKESFPLTVTSAQKNPTAFYLCASSPWRGGPEAFFGQGTRLTVV.

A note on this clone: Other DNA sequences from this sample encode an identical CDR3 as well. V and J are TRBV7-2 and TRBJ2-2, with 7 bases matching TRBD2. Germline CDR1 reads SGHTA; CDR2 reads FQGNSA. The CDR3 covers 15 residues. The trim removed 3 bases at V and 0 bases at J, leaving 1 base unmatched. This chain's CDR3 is CASSFSGTNTGELFF. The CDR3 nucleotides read TGTGCCAGCAGCTTCAGCGGGACGAACACCGGGGAGCTGTTTTTT.

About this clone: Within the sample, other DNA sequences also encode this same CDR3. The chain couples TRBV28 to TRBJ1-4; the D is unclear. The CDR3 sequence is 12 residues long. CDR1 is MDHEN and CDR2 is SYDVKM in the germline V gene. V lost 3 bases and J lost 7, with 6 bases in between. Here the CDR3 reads CASSLFGEKLFF. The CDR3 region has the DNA TGTGCCAGCAGTTTGTTCGGTGAAAAACTGTTTTTT.

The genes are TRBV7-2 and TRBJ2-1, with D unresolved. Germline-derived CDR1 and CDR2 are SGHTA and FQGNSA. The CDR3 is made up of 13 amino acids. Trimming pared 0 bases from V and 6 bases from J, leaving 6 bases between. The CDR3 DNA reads TGTGCCAGCAGCTTAGCTGATCTCAATGAGCAGTTCTTC. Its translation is CASSLADLNEQFF.

CDR3: CASSDRGWADTQYF. CDR3 coding DNA: TGTGCCAGCAGCGACAGGGGATGGGCAGATACGCAGTATTTT. The rearrangement joins TRBV27 to TRBJ2-3, with 8 positions matching TRBD1. J was trimmed by 4 bases and V by 6 bases; bases with no gene match: 6. CDR1 is MNHEY, CDR2 SMNVEV, per germline (reference sequence). CDR3 size: 14 residues.

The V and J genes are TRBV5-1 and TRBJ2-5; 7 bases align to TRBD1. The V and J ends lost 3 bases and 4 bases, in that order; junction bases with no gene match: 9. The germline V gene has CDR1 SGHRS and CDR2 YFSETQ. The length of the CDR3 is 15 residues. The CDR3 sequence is CASSSSTGRGETQYF. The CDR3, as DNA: TGCGCCAGCAGCTCTTCGACAGGGAGAGGAGAGACCCAGTACTTC.

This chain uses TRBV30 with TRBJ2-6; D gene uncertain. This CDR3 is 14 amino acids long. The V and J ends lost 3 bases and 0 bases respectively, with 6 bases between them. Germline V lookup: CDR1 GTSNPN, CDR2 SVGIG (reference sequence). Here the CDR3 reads CAWRRLSGANVLTF. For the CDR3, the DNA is TGTGCCTGGAGACGGCTCTCTGGGGCCAACGTCCTGACTTTC.

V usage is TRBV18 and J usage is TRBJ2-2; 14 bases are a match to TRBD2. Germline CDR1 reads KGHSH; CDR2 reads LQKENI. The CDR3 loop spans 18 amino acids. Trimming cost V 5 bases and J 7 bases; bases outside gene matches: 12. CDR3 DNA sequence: TGTGCCAGCTCAACCACCGGGACTAGCGGGAGTATGAGCGGGGAGCTGTTTTTT. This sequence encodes CASSTTGTSGSMSGELFF. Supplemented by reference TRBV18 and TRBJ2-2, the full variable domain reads NAGVMQNPRHLVRRRGQEARLRCSPMKGHSHVYWYRQLPEEGLKFMVYLQKENIIDESGMPKERFSAEFPKEGPSILRIQQVVRGDSAAYFCASSTTGTSGSMSGELFFGEGSRLTVL.

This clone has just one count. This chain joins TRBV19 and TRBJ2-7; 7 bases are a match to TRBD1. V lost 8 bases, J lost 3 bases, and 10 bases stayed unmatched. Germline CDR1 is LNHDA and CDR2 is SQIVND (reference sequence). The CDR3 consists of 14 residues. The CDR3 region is CASSLTGSSYEQYF. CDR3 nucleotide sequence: TGTGCCAGTTCCCTGACAGGGTCAAGCTACGAGCAGTACTTC.

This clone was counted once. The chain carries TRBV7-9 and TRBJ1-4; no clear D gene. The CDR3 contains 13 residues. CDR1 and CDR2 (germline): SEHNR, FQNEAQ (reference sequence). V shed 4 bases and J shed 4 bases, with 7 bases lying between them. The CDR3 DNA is TGTGCCAGCAGCTCGCGGGGTAATGAAAAACTGTTTTTT. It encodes CASSSRGNEKLFF.

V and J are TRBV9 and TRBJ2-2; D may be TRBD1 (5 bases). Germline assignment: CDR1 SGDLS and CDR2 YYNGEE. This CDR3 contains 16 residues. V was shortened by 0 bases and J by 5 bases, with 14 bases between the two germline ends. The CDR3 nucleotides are TGTGCCAGCAGCGTAGCGTCAGGGAAGGATACCGGGGAGCTGTTTTTT. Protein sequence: CASSVASGKDTGELFF.

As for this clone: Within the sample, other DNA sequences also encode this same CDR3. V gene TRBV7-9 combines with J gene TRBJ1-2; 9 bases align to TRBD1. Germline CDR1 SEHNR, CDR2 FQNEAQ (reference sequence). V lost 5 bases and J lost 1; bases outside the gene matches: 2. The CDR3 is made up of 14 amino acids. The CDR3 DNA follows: TGTGCCAGCAGCCCGGGACAGGGTAACTATGGCTACACCTTC. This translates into CASSPGQGNYGYTF.

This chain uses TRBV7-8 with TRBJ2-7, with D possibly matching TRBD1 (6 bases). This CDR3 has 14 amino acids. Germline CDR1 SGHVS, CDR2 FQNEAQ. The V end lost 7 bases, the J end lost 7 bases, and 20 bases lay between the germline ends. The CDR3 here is CASTLRDTIREQYF. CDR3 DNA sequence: TGTGCCAGCACCCTCCGGGACACTATAAGGGAGCAGTACTTC. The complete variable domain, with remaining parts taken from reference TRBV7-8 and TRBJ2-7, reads GAGVSQSPRYKVAKRGQDVALRCDPISGHVSLFWYQQALGQGPEFLTYFQNEAQLDKSGLPSDRFFAERPEGSVSTLKIQRTQQEDSAVYLCASTLRDTIREQYFGPGTRLTVT.

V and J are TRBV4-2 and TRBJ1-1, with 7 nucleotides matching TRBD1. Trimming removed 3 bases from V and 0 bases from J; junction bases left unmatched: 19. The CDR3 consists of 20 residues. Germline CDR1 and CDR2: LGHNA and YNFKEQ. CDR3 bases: TGTGCCAGCAGCCACTCTCTCTCGGAGTCACGGGACAGCATGAACACTGAAGCTTTCTTT. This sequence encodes CASSHSLSESRDSMNTEAFF.

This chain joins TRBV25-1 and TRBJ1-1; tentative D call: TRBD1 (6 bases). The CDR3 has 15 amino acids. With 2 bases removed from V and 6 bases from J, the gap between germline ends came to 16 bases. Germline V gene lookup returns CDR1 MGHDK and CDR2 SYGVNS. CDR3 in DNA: TGTGCCAGCAGTGAACACACAGGGCAAGGCGCTGAAGCTTTCTTT. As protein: CASSEHTGQGAEAFF. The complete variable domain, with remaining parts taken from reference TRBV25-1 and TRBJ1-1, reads EADIYQTPRYLVIGTGKKITLECSQTMGHDKMYWYQQDPGMELHLIHYSYGVNSTEKGDLSSESTVSRIRTEHFPLTLESARPSHTSQYLCASSEHTGQGAEAFFGQGTRLTVV.